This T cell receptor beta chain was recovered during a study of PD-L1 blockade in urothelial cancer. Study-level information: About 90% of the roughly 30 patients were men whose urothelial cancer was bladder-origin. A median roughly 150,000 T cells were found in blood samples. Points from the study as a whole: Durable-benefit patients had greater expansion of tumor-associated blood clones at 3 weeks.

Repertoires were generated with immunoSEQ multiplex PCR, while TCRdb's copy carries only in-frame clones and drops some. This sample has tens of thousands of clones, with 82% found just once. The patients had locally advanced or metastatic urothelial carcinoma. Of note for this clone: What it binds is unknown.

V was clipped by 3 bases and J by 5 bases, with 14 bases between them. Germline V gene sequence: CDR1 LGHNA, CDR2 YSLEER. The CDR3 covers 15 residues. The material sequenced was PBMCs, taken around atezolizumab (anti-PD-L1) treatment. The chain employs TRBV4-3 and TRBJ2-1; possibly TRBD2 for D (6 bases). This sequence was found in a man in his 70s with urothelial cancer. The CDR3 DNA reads TGCGCCAGCAGCCACAACCGGGACTGGGACAATGAGCAGTTCTTC. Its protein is CASSHNRDWDNEQFF.